A single sample is the source of the 25 T cell receptor beta chains below, sequenced in a study of T cell responses to AZD1222 COVID-19 vaccine. Profiled with immunoSEQ multiplex PCR; TCRdb holds only in-frame clones, not every one. The repertoire consists of roughly 80,000 clones, with about nine tenths occurring once and the leading ten covering 5% to 5.5%. The material sequenced was peripheral blood, taken 28 days after the second AZD1222 dose. All receptors derive from an adult who received the AZD1222 COVID-19 vaccine.

The chain carries TRBV5-8 and TRBJ1-2, with 9 bases matching TRBD1. Losses at the gene ends were 4 bases for V and 0 bases for J; bases not matched to a gene: 7. Germline CDR1 is SGHTS and CDR2 is YDEGEE. The CDR3 sequence is 16 residues long. As DNA, the CDR3 is TGTGCCAGCAGCCCGGGACAGGGTCCCGCTAACTATGGCTACACCTTC. It specifies CASSPGQGPANYGYTF. Full variable domain (remainder filled in from reference TRBV5-8 and TRBJ1-2): EAGVTQSPTHLIKTRGQQATLRCSPISGHTSVYWYQQALGLGLQFLLWYDEGEERNRGNFPPRFSGRQFPNYSSELNVNALELEDSALYLCASSPGQGPANYGYTFGSGTRLTVV.

This rearrangement joins TRBV7-3 to TRBJ2-2; 7 positions match TRBD1. There are 14 residues in the CDR3. Looked up from germline, CDR1 is SGHTA and CDR2 is FQGTGA. The J segment lost 6 bases and the V segment lost 5 bases, leaving 6 bases of the junction unmatched. CDR3 DNA sequence: TGTGCCAGCAGCGAATACAGGGGATCCGGGGAGCTGTTTTTT. This sequence encodes CASSEYRGSGELFF.

V and J are TRBV7-9 and TRBJ2-3; D assignment may be TRBD1 or TRBD2 (5 bases each). The CDR3 has 16 residues. Germline CDR1 and CDR2: SEHNR and FQNEAQ (reference sequence). Deletions cut 0 bases from V and 2 bases from J, with 12 bases between. The DNA of the CDR3 is TGTGCCAGCAGCTTAGCTTCCGGGACCAACACAGATACGCAGTATTTT. Its translation is CASSLASGTNTDTQYF.

This chain connects TRBV7-9 to TRBJ1-3; D is unresolved. Trimming left V 5 bases short and J 4 bases short, with 12 bases between. Germline values: CDR1 SEHNR, CDR2 FQNEAQ (reference sequence). The CDR3 covers 14 residues. As DNA, the CDR3 is TGTGCCAGCAGCCACCCCGGGTGGGGAAACACCATATATTTT. It is translated as CASSHPGWGNTIYF.

The chain has TRBV3-1 (or the pseudogene TRBV3-2) and TRBJ2-1; 10 positions agree with TRBD2. The germline gives CDR1 LGHDT, CDR2 YNNKEL (reference sequence). The V segment lost 0 bases and the J segment 6 bases; nucleotides outside the gene matches: 5. CDR3 length: 16 amino acids. The chain's CDR3 is CASSQDLAGGSNEQFF. In DNA form, the CDR3 reads TGTGCCAGCAGCCAAGATTTAGCGGGGGGTTCCAATGAGCAGTTCTTC.

This clone was observed once. The CDR3 loop is CASSKETEDGWSEQFF. CDR3 DNA: TGTGCCAGCAGCAAAGAAACCGAGGACGGGTGGAGTGAGCAGTTCTTC. V usage is TRBV21-1 and J usage is TRBJ2-1. TRBV21-1 is recorded as a pseudogene. The CDR3 extends over 16 amino acids.

The CDR3 is CASSGGTGGSYEQYF. DNA of the CDR3: TGCGCCAGCAGCGGGGGGACAGGGGGCTCCTACGAGCAGTACTTC. This chain connects TRBV5-1 to TRBJ2-7, with TRBD1 matching over 11 bases. The CDR3 loop spans 15 amino acids. Trimming cost V 4 bases and J 0 bases; bases outside gene matches: 3. Germline CDR1 SGHRS, CDR2 YFSETQ.

The chain links TRBV18 to TRBJ1-3; no definite D call. CDR1 and CDR2 from the germline V gene are KGHSH and LQKENI. CDR3 length: 19 residues. The germline V and J ends were trimmed by 4 bases and 1 base, with 23 bases remaining between them. CDR3 coding DNA: TGTGCCAGCTCACTAACACACCAATCCCGTAAAGGTTCTGGAAACACCATATATTTT. Protein sequence: CASSLTHQSRKGSGNTIYF.

In its sample, this clone was seen once. The chain couples TRBV19 to TRBJ2-5; no clear D. With 4 bases removed from V and 4 bases from J, the gap between germline ends came to 10 bases. The V gene's germline CDR1 is LNHDA and CDR2 SQIVND (reference sequence). The CDR3 is 13 amino acids. The CDR3 is CASSRNFRETQYF. In nucleotides, the CDR3 is TGTGCCAGTAGTAGGAACTTCCGAGAGACCCAGTACTTC. Based on the CDR3 plus reference TRBV19 and TRBJ2-5, the full variable domain is DGGITQSPKYLFRKEGQNVTLSCEQNLNHDAMYWYRQDPGQGLRLIYYSQIVNDFQKGDIAEGYSVSREKKESFPLTVTSAQKNPTAFYLCASSRNFRETQYFGPGTRLLVL.

The V call is TRBV9, the J call TRBJ2-3, with 12 bases that match TRBD2. The CDR3 length is 16 residues. Germline CDR1 and CDR2: SGDLS and YYNGEE. The V segment lost 0 bases and the J segment 2 bases; nucleotides outside the gene matches: 1. CDR3: CASSVGTSGVTDTQYF. CDR3 coding DNA: TGTGCCAGCAGCGTAGGGACTAGCGGGGTCACAGATACGCAGTATTTT.

J is TRBJ2-6 and V is TRBV10-3, with a tentative D call TRBD1 (5 bases). Germline V lookup: CDR1 ENHRY, CDR2 SYGVKD. This CDR3 is built from 15 residues. The V end lost 6 bases, the J end lost 1 base, and 10 bases lay between the germline ends. CDR3 DNA sequence: TGTGCCATCAGGGTCTCAGGGTCTGGGGCCAACGTCCTGACTTTC. Its translation: CAIRVSGSGANVLTF.

The chain couples TRBV5-8 to TRBJ2-7; 11 nucleotides line up with TRBD1. CDR3 length equals 16 residues. Germline assignment: CDR1 SGHTS and CDR2 YDEGEE. With V trimmed by 4 bases and J by 4 bases, 10 bases remained unmatched. CDR3 nucleotide sequence: TGTGCCAGCAGCCCCTGGACAGGGGGCGGTGGGTACGAGCAGTACTTC. Protein sequence: CASSPWTGGGGYEQYF. Variable domain in full (rest from reference TRBV5-8 and TRBJ2-7): EAGVTQSPTHLIKTRGQQATLRCSPISGHTSVYWYQQALGLGLQFLLWYDEGEERNRGNFPPRFSGRQFPNYSSELNVNALELEDSALYLCASSPWTGGGGYEQYFGPGTRLTVT.

CDR3 protein: CASSSQGWGDGYTF. CDR3 in DNA: TGTGCCAGCAGCTCACAGGGATGGGGTGATGGCTACACCTTC. The V gene is TRBV7-2, the J gene TRBJ1-2; TRBD1 might be the D (6 bases). The CDR3 totals 14 residues. Germline V CDR1 and CDR2: SGHTA, FQGNSA. V lost 4 bases and J lost 6, with 15 bases in between.

The gene calls are TRBV28 and TRBJ1-4; possible D gene TRBD1, 5 bases. Looked up from germline, CDR1 is MDHEN and CDR2 is SYDVKM. Trimming stripped 3 bases from V and 7 bases from J, with 15 bases between. The CDR3 has 15 residues. CDR3 in DNA: TGTGCCAGCAGTTTGGTGCGGGGGGGGGTTGAAAAACTGTTTTTT. Translated: CASSLVRGGVEKLFF.

This chain connects TRBV11-2 to TRBJ2-7; D not certain. Germline V gene sequence: CDR1 SGHAT, CDR2 FQNNGV. Between the trimmed V and J ends, which lost 0 bases and 2 bases, there was a span of 11 bases. This CDR3 has 15 residues. The CDR3 protein is CASSLDSGATYEQYF. CDR3 coding DNA: TGTGCCAGCAGCTTAGACTCCGGAGCGACCTACGAGCAGTACTTC. Using reference TRBV11-2 and TRBJ2-7 for the parts outside the CDR3, the full variable domain is EAGVAQSPRYKIIEKRQSVAFWCNPISGHATLYWYQQILGQGPKLLIQFQNNGVVDDSQLPKDRFSAERLKGVDSTLKIQPAKLEDSAVYLCASSLDSGATYEQYFGPGTRLTVT.

V is TRBV18 and J is TRBJ2-2, with unresolved D. Germline V CDR1 and CDR2: KGHSH, LQKENI. The CDR3 loop spans 14 amino acids. Trimming pared 4 bases from V and 1 base from J, leaving 7 bases between. CDR3: CASSQSGNTGELFF. CDR3 in DNA: TGTGCCAGCTCACAGTCGGGGAACACCGGGGAGCTGTTTTTT.

This clone was seen a handful of times. The chain is built from TRBV28 and TRBJ1-2, with D hard to call. Germline assignment: CDR1 MDHEN and CDR2 SYDVKM. The CDR3 totals 14 residues. The V end lost 1 base, the J end lost 5 bases, and 11 bases lay between the germline ends. In nucleotides, the CDR3 is TGTGCCAGCAGTTTATTACCGGGAGCGTATGGCTACACCTTC. It specifies CASSLLPGAYGYTF.

The rearrangement joins TRBV15 to TRBJ2-3, with a tentative D call TRBD1 (5 bases). This CDR3 has 15 amino acids. Germline CDR1 reads LNHNV; CDR2 reads YYDKDF (reference sequence). Trimming shortened V by 0 bases and J by 5 bases, and 12 bases separated the two germline ends. CDR3 region: CATSRDEQQGDTQYF. The CDR3 DNA is TGTGCCACCAGCAGAGATGAGCAGCAGGGAGATACGCAGTATTTT.

CDR3 in DNA: TGTGCCACACGCGACAGGGGGCCGTATAATTCACCCCTCCACTTT. The encoded protein is CATRDRGPYNSPLHF. The chain couples TRBV6-5 to TRBJ1-6; 10 positions match TRBD1. With 10 bases clipped from V and 4 bases from J, the junction kept 7 bases outside the gene matches. CDR3 length: 15 amino acids. The germline V gene encodes CDR1 MNHEY and CDR2 SVGAGI.

This clone was seen a single time. The chain uses TRBV2 and TRBJ1-2; no definite D call. The CDR3 extends over 12 amino acids. Trimming stripped 1 base from V and 4 bases from J, with 4 bases between. Germline loops: CDR1 SNHLY, CDR2 FYNNEI. CDR3 residues: CASSEEAYGYTF. The CDR3 coding sequence is TGTGCCAGCAGTGAAGAGGCCTATGGCTACACCTTC.

The chain carries TRBV5-1 and TRBJ2-5; 7 bases match TRBD1. Trimming cost V 2 bases and J 2 bases; bases outside gene matches: 6. The CDR3 contains 15 residues. The germline V gene has CDR1 SGHRS and CDR2 YFSETQ. In DNA, the CDR3 is TGCGCCAGCAGCTTAATGGGACAGCCGCAAGAGACCCAGTACTTC. Amino acids: CASSLMGQPQETQYF.

This chain uses TRBV19 with TRBJ1-3, with D hard to call. Per germline, CDR1 LNHDA and CDR2 SQIVND (reference sequence). The CDR3 has 15 residues. V lost 5 bases, J lost 0 bases, and 11 bases lay in between. The CDR3 region is CASSPGPNSGNTIYF. The CDR3 coding sequence is TGTGCCAGTAGTCCCGGACCTAACTCTGGAAACACCATATATTTT.

In its sample, this clone was seen a few times. This chain links TRBV19 with TRBJ1-5, with D perhaps TRBD1 (6 bases). This CDR3 is built from 12 residues. The germline V and J ends were trimmed by 4 bases and 12 bases, with 13 bases remaining between them. Looked up from germline, CDR1 is LNHDA and CDR2 is SQIVND (reference sequence). For the CDR3, the DNA is TGTGCCAGTAGTACCCTACAGGGCCTCCAGCATTTT. It translates to CASSTLQGLQHF.

This chain connects TRBV11-2 to TRBJ1-5; 7 bases align to TRBD1. CDR1 SGHAT and CDR2 FQNNGV come from the germline V gene. CDR3 size: 14 residues. The V and J ends lost 3 bases and 5 bases, in that order; junction bases with no gene match: 4. CDR3 nucleotides: TGTGCCAGCAGCTTTGGGGACAGCTATCAGCCCCAGCATTTT. Its translation is CASSFGDSYQPQHF.

The chain carries TRBV7-8 and TRBJ2-1; no firm D call. Germline V gene data show CDR1 as SGHVS and CDR2 as FQNEAQ. V was trimmed by 5 bases and J by 4 bases, leaving 15 bases between them. The CDR3 covers 15 residues. The DNA for the CDR3 is TGTGCCAGCAGCACCCAAACCAGAAGGTACAATGAGCAGTTCTTC. It is translated as CASSTQTRRYNEQFF.